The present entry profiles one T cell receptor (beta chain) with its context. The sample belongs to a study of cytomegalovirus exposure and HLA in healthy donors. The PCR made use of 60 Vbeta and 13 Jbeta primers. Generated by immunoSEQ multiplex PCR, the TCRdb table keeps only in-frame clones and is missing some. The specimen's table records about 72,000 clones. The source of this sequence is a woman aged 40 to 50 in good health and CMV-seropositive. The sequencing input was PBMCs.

The CDR3 protein is CASKRQGIHSNEKLFF. The CDR3 DNA is TGCGCCAGCAAACGCCAGGGGATCCATTCTAATGAAAAACTGTTTTTT. The genes are TRBV5-1 and TRBJ1-4, with D possibly matching TRBD1 (6 bases). Germline V gene lookup returns CDR1 SGHRS and CDR2 YFSETQ. With 6 bases removed from V and 3 bases from J, the gap between germline ends came to 18 bases. The CDR3 runs 16 residues.